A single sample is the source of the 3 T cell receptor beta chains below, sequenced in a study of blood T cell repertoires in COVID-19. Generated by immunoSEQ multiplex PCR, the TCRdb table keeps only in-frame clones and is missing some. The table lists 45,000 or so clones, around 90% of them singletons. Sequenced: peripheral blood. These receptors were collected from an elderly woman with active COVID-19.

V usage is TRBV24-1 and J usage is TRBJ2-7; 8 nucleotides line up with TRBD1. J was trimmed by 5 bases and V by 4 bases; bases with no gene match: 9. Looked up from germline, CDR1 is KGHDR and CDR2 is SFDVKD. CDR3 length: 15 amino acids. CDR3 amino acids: CATSDPRQGIDEQYF. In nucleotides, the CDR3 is TGTGCCACCAGTGACCCCCGACAGGGGATCGACGAGCAGTACTTC.

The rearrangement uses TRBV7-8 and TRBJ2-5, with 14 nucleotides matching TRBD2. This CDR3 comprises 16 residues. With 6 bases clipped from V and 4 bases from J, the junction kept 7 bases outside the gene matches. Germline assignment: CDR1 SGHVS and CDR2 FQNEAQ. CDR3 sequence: CASSSRLAGGRETQYF. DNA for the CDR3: TGTGCCAGCAGTTCTCGACTAGCGGGGGGGAGAGAGACCCAGTACTTC.

In DNA form, the CDR3 reads TGTGCCAGCAGCCAGGGAGGGGGTAGGAGCAATCAGCCCCAGCATTTT. This gives the protein CASSQGGGRSNQPQHF. The J gene is TRBJ1-5, the V gene TRBV2, with D possibly being TRBD1 (6 bases). The CDR3 is 16 residues long. Per germline, CDR1 SNHLY and CDR2 FYNNEI. Trimming removed 6 bases at V and 1 base at J, with 16 bases between.